These 7 T cell receptor beta chains were sequenced from one sample in a study of T cell responses to AZD1222 COVID-19 vaccine. This table comes from immunoSEQ multiplex PCR, and its TCRdb copy is limited to in-frame clones, with some not included. This sample has about 86,000 clones, with 90% found just once. This material consisted of peripheral blood, taken on day 0 of AZD1222 vaccination. The receptors stem from an adult in good health.

CDR3 nucleotide sequence: TGTGCCAGTAGTATAGTTCCCTATTTGAACACTGAAGCTTTCTTT. Amino acids: CASSIVPYLNTEAFF. This chain links TRBV19 with TRBJ1-1; D is unresolved. This CDR3 is built from 15 residues. CDR1 is LNHDA and CDR2 is SQIVND in the germline V gene (reference sequence). V was trimmed by 1 base and J by 0 bases, leaving 9 bases between them.

The chain links TRBV18 to TRBJ1-1, with 10 bases that match TRBD1. Losses at the gene ends were 8 bases for V and 2 bases for J; bases not matched to a gene: 5. The germline gives CDR1 KGHSH, CDR2 LQKENI. The CDR3 loop spans 14 amino acids. CDR3 in amino acids: CASTWDRGNTEAFF. The CDR3 coding sequence is TGTGCCAGCACCTGGGACAGGGGAAACACTGAAGCTTTCTTT.

This chain connects TRBV9 to TRBJ2-3; 16 bases are shared with TRBD2. Trimming cost V 5 bases and J 2 bases; bases outside gene matches: 17. The CDR3 is made up of 21 amino acids. Germline V gene sequence: CDR1 SGDLS, CDR2 YYNGEE. CDR3 loop: CASSTQKAGTSGGDHTDTQYF. In nucleotides, the CDR3 is TGTGCCAGCAGTACACAGAAGGCCGGGACTAGCGGGGGGGATCACACAGATACGCAGTATTTT.

V and J are TRBV5-1 and TRBJ1-3; D unclear. Germline V gene data show CDR1 as SGHRS and CDR2 as YFSETQ. Trimming pared 0 bases from V and 6 bases from J, leaving 13 bases between. The CDR3 is made up of 15 amino acids. The CDR3 sequence: CASSLVGTPENTIYF. The CDR3 DNA follows: TGCGCCAGCAGCTTGGTTGGCACTCCCGAAAACACCATATATTTT.

The rearrangement joins TRBV12-3 or TRBV12-4 to TRBJ1-6; 9 nucleotides align to TRBD1. J gave up 14 bases and V 4 bases, and 6 bases lay outside the gene matches. CDR3 length: 13 residues. For the CDR3, the DNA is TGTGCCAGCAGTTCGACAGGGGGTTTAGCCCTCCACTTT. This codes for CASSSTGGLALHF.

This chain joins TRBV12-3 or TRBV12-4 and TRBJ2-7; 7 bases map to TRBD1. V was clipped by 9 bases and J by 0 bases; unmatched bases: 5. CDR3 length: 13 residues. CDR3 region: CASGTAFSYEQYF. The DNA of the CDR3 is TGTGCCAGTGGGACAGCCTTCTCCTACGAGCAGTACTTC.

This chain joins TRBV29-1 and TRBJ2-3; 8 bases are a match to TRBD1. J lost 2 bases, V lost 3 bases, and 4 bases had no gene match. CDR3 length: 14 residues. Germline assignment: CDR1 SQVTM and CDR2 ANQGSEA. CDR3 loop: CSVDGDRFTDTQYF. CDR3 bases: TGCAGCGTTGACGGGGACAGGTTCACAGATACGCAGTATTTT.